A single sample gave rise to the 14 T cell receptor beta chains below, sequenced in a study of identical twins. TCRdb fed the 5' RACE reads into MiXCR, producing one record per CDR3 protein. This sample yields 400,000 to 550,000 distinct CDR3 sequences, of which less than 25% are seen a single time; 2.9% belongs to the top ten. The sample was also linked to a second study, of T cells expressing NK-cell markers.

Sequencing input: CD4+ T cells sorted from blood. The source of these receptors is a young woman in good health.

Many counts were recorded for this clonotype. The genes are TRBV11-2 and TRBJ2-1; D remains unclear. CDR3 length equals 14 residues. CDR1 is SGHAT and CDR2 is FQNNGV in the germline V gene. V dropped 2 bases and J dropped 10 bases, with 15 bases sitting between them. The CDR3 DNA reads as TGTGCCAGCAGCTTAACCCCCCAATTCAGGGAGCAGTTCTTC. Its protein product is CASSLTPQFREQFF.

This clonotype has a count of ten or more. The V call is TRBV18, the J call TRBJ1-5; D remains unclear. Trimming removed 8 bases from V and 1 base from J, with 9 bases in between. The germline V gene has CDR1 KGHSH and CDR2 LQKENI. The length of the CDR3 is 13 residues. The CDR3 protein is CASSPGSNQPQHF. As DNA, the CDR3 is TGTGCCAGCAGTCCGGGAAGCAATCAGCCCCAGCATTTT.

V and J are TRBV7-9 and TRBJ1-2; D not resolved. CDR3 length equals 12 residues. CDR1 is SEHNR, CDR2 FQNEAQ, per germline (reference sequence). V was clipped by 5 bases and J by 7 bases, with 11 bases between them. The CDR3 is CASSPAWGGYTF. The DNA of the CDR3 is TGTGCCAGCAGCCCAGCTTGGGGTGGCTACACCTTC.

This clonotype was seen a few times. The CDR3 coding sequence is TGTGCCAGCTGGGGCGGACAGGACGAGGCCAATGAGCAGTTCTTC. Translation: CASWGGQDEANEQFF. The V and J genes are TRBV2 and TRBJ2-1; TRBD1 aligns across 7 bases. The CDR3 contains 15 residues. V lost 8 bases and J lost 6; bases outside the gene matches: 13. Germline CDR1 and CDR2: SNHLY and FYNNEI.

The rearrangement links TRBV30 to TRBJ1-2; D remains ambiguous. V lost 4 bases, J lost 6 bases, and 9 bases lay in between. Germline CDR1 is GTSNPN and CDR2 is SVGIG (reference sequence). The CDR3 is made up of 11 amino acids. The chain's CDR3 is CAWMSGDGYTF. The CDR3 bases are TGTGCCTGGATGTCGGGTGATGGCTACACCTTC. The full variable domain, its missing parts supplied by reference TRBV30 and TRBJ1-2, is SQTIHQWPATLVQPVGSPLSLECTVEGTSNPNLYWYRQAAGRGLQLLFYSVGIGQISSEVPQNLSASRPQDRQFILSSKKLLLSDSGFYLCAWMSGDGYTFGSGTRLTVV.

The chain is built from TRBV9 and TRBJ2-7, with D possibly being TRBD2 (6 bases). CDR1 is SGDLS, CDR2 YYNGEE, per germline. CDR3 size: 14 residues. V was clipped by 0 bases and J by 5 bases, with 12 bases between them. The CDR3 DNA follows: TGTGCCAGCAGCGTAGATCCTAGCGTCAACGAGCAGTACTTC. It specifies CASSVDPSVNEQYF.

This clonotype was recorded many times. V usage is TRBV2 and J usage is TRBJ2-5, with D hard to call. The CDR3 loop spans 10 amino acids. Germline V lookup: CDR1 SNHLY, CDR2 FYNNEI. V lost 4 bases and J 4 bases, leaving 1 base between the germline ends. This CDR3 is CASSVETQYF. As DNA, the CDR3 is TGTGCCAGCAGTGTAGAGACCCAGTACTTC.

The rearrangement uses TRBV12-3 or TRBV12-4 and TRBJ2-6, with D perhaps TRBD2 (5 bases). The CDR3 contains 18 residues. Trimming shortened V by 5 bases and J by 1 base, and 18 bases separated the two germline ends. The CDR3 sequence is CASSTRTGFSSGANVLTF. The CDR3 region has the DNA TGTGCCAGCAGTACTAGAACTGGGTTTTCTTCTGGGGCCAACGTCCTGACTTTC.

This clonotype was counted a few times. This chain connects TRBV9 to TRBJ2-3; 9 nucleotides line up with TRBD2. The trim removed 1 base at V and 2 bases at J, leaving 5 bases unmatched. Looked up from germline, CDR1 is SGDLS and CDR2 is YYNGEE. This CDR3 comprises 16 residues. Written as DNA, the CDR3 is TGTGCCAGCAGCGTAAGTAGCGGGGGCCACACAGATACGCAGTATTTT. The encoded protein is CASSVSSGGHTDTQYF.

The J gene is TRBJ2-2, the V gene TRBV14, with a possible D match to TRBD2 (5 bases). With 4 bases removed from V and 7 bases from J, the gap between germline ends came to 10 bases. Germline lookup yields CDR1 SGHDN and CDR2 FVKESK. CDR3 length: 13 amino acids. The CDR3 sequence: CASSRIAGGELFF. CDR3 nucleotides: TGTGCCAGCAGCCGAATTGCGGGCGGGGAGCTGTTTTTT.

The chain uses TRBV5-1 and TRBJ2-1; 11 nucleotides agree with TRBD2. Germline V CDR1 and CDR2: SGHRS, YFSETQ. The CDR3 is 16 residues long. J gave up 3 bases and V 6 bases, and 8 bases lay outside the gene matches. The CDR3 coding sequence is TGCGCCAGCACCTTAGACGGGACTAGCGGCTACAATGAGCAGTTCTTC. Protein product: CASTLDGTSGYNEQFF.

The table lists this clonotype with a few counts. The V call is TRBV6-1, the J call TRBJ1-5; D remains ambiguous. The germline V gene has CDR1 MNHNS and CDR2 SASEGT. V lost 2 bases and J 2 bases, leaving 10 bases between the germline ends. CDR3 size: 15 residues. Here the CDR3 reads CASSESGGGNQPQHF. The CDR3 DNA reads as TGTGCCAGCAGTGAATCCGGTGGGGGCAATCAGCCCCAGCATTTT.

The V and J genes are TRBV7-2 and TRBJ2-1; D possibly corresponds to TRBD2 (6 bases). The germline gives CDR1 SGHTA, CDR2 FQGNSA. Trimming took off 5 bases at V and 2 bases at J, with 16 bases between the two ends. The CDR3 has 16 amino acids. CDR3 sequence reads: CASSIGTLYTYNEQFF. CDR3 coding DNA: TGTGCCAGCAGCATAGGGACTCTCTACACCTACAATGAGCAGTTCTTC.

The gene calls are TRBV20-1 and TRBJ2-3; 8 bases align to TRBD2. From germline, CDR1 is DFQATT and CDR2 SNEGSKA (reference sequence). The CDR3 has 14 amino acids. Trimming removed 6 bases from V and 1 base from J; junction bases left unmatched: 6. CDR3 residues: CSAKHSGGTDTQYF. Written as DNA, the CDR3 is TGCAGTGCCAAACATAGCGGGGGCACAGATACGCAGTATTTT.